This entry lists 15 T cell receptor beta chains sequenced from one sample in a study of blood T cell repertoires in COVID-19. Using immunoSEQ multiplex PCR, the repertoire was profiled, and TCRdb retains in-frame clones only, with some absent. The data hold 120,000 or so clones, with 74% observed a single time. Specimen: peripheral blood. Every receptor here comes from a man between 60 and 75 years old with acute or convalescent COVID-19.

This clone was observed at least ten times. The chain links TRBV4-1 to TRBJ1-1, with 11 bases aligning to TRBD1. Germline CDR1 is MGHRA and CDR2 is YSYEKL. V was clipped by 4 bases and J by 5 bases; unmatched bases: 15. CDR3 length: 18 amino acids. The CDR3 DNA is TGCGCCAGCAGCCCAGAACTATGGACAGGGGGCGTCTCTACTGAAGCTTTCTTT. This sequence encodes CASSPELWTGGVSTEAFF.

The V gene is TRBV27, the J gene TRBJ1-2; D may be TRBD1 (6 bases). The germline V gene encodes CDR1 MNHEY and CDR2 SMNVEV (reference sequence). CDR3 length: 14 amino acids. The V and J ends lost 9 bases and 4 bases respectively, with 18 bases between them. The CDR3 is CASPGAPILYGYTF. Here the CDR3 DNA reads TGTGCCAGTCCAGGGGCCCCGATCCTCTATGGCTACACCTTC.

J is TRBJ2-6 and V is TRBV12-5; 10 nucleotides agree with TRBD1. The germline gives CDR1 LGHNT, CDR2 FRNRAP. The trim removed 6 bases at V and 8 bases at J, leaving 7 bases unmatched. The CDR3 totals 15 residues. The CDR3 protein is CASGTGQGFTNVLTF. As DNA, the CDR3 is TGTGCTAGTGGGACGGGACAGGGGTTTACCAACGTCCTGACTTTC. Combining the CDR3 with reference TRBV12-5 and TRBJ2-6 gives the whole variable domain DARVTQTPRHKVTEMGQEVTMRCQPILGHNTVFWYRQTMMQGLELLAYFRNRAPLDDSGMPKDRFSAEMPDATLATLKIQPSEPRDSAVYFCASGTGQGFTNVLTFGAGSRLTVL.

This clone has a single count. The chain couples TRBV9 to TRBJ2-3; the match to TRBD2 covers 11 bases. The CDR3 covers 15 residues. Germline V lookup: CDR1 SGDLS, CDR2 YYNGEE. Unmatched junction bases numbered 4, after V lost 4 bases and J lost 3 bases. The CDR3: CASSPRLAGTDTQYF. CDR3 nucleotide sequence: TGTGCCAGCAGCCCGAGACTAGCGGGGACAGATACGCAGTATTTT.

The CDR3 region is CASSFRGQGNTEAFF. CDR3 coding DNA: TGTGCCAGCAGCTTCAGGGGACAGGGTAACACTGAAGCTTTCTTT. J is TRBJ1-1 and V is TRBV5-4, with TRBD1 identical over 9 bases. After removal of 2 bases from V and 2 bases from J, the junction contained 4 bases not matched to a gene. The germline V gene encodes CDR1 SGHNT and CDR2 YYREEE (reference sequence). The CDR3 loop spans 15 amino acids. The full variable domain, rest sourced from reference TRBV5-4 and TRBJ1-1, is ETGVTQSPTHLIKTRGQQVTLRCSSQSGHNTVSWYQQALGQGPQFIFQYYREEENGRGNFPPRFSGLQFPNYSSELNVNALELDDSALYLCASSFRGQGNTEAFFGQGTRLTVV.

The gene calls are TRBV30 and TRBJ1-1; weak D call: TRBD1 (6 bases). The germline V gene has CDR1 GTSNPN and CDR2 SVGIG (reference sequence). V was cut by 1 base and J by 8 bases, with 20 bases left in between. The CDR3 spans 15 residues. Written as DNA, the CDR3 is TGTGCCTGGAGTGACTTAACAGGGACGGCAAAGGAAGCTTTCTTT. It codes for CAWSDLTGTAKEAFF.

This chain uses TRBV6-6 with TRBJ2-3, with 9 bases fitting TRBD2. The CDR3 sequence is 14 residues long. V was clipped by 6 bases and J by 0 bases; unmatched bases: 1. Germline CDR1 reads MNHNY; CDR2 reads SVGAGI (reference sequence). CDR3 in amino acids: CASSTSGSTDTQYF. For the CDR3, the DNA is TGTGCCAGCAGCACTAGCGGGAGCACAGATACGCAGTATTTT.

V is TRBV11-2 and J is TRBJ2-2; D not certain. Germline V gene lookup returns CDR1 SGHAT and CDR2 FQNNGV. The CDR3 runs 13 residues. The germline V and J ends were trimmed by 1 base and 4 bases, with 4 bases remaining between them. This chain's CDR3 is CASSLVSTGELFF. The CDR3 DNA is TGTGCCAGCAGCTTAGTATCCACCGGGGAGCTGTTTTTT.

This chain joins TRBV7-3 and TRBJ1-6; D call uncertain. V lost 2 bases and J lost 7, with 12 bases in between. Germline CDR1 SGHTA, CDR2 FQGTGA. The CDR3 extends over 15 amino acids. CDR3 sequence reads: CASSLSRSGNSPLHF. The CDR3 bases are TGTGCCAGCAGCTTATCCAGGTCGGGGAATTCACCCCTCCACTTT.

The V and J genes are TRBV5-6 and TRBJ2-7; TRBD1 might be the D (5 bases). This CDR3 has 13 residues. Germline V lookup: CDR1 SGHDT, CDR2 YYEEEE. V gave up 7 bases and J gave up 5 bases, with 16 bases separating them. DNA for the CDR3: TGTGCCAGCGGGATCCAGGGTAAGGACGAGCAGTACTTC. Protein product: CASGIQGKDEQYF.

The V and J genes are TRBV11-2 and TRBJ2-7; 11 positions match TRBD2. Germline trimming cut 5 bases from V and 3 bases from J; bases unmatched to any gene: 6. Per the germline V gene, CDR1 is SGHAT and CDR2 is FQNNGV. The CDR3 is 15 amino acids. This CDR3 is CASSTRTSGRYEQYF. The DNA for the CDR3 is TGTGCCAGCAGCACCCGGACTAGCGGGCGCTACGAGCAGTACTTC. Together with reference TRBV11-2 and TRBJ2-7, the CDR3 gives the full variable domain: EAGVAQSPRYKIIEKRQSVAFWCNPISGHATLYWYQQILGQGPKLLIQFQNNGVVDDSQLPKDRFSAERLKGVDSTLKIQPAKLEDSAVYLCASSTRTSGRYEQYFGPGTRLTVT.

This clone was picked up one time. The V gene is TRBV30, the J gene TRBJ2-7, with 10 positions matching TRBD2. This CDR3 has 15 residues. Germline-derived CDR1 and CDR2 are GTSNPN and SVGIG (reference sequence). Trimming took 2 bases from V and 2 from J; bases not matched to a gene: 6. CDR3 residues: CAWSLQAGGAYEQYF. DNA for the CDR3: TGTGCCTGGAGTTTACAAGCGGGAGGGGCCTACGAGCAGTACTTC.

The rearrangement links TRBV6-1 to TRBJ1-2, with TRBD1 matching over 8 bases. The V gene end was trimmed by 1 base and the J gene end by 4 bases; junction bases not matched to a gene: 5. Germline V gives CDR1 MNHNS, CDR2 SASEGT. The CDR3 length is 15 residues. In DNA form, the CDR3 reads TGTGCCAGCAGTGAAGGTTTCGGACAGGGCTATGGCTACACCTTC. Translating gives CASSEGFGQGYGYTF.

The CDR3 reads CASSPHRDRGVGYTF. Here the CDR3 DNA reads TGTGCCAGCAGTCCCCACCGGGACAGGGGGGTAGGCTACACCTTC. The chain links TRBV27 to TRBJ1-2; 11 bases are a match to TRBD1. V was clipped by 5 bases and J by 8 bases; unmatched bases: 10. Germline lookup yields CDR1 MNHEY and CDR2 SMNVEV (reference sequence). There are 15 residues in the CDR3.

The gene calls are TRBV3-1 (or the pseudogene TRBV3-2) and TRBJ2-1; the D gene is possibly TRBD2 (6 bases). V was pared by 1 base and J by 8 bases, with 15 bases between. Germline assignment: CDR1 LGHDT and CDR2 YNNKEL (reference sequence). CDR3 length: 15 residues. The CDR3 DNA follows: TGTGCCAGCAGCCAAGGACTAGGTGGGGGGTATGAGCAGTTCTTC. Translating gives CASSQGLGGGYEQFF.